This T cell receptor (beta chain) was identified during a study of blood T cell repertoires in COVID-19. Study context: T cells, B-cell-depleted T cells, or PBMCs supplied cDNA or gDNA.

Looked up from germline, CDR1 is SGHDT and CDR2 is YYEEEE. After removal of 5 bases from V and 4 bases from J, the junction contained 12 bases not matched to a gene. The CDR3 has 16 amino acids. Data came from immunoSEQ multiplex PCR; TCRdb stores just in-frame clones and leaves some out. The sample has about 260,000 clones, approximately 89% seen once; the top ten hold approximately 10%. The sequence was collected from a man aged 35 to 55 with active or convalescent COVID-19. Source material: peripheral blood. V gene TRBV5-6 combines with J gene TRBJ2-1; 7 nucleotides match TRBD2. Here the CDR3 DNA reads TGTGCCAGCAGTTGGGCATTCGGGAGGAAATACAATGAGCAGTTCTTC. It is translated as CASSWAFGRKYNEQFF.